The sequence of this T cell receptor (beta chain) was determined in a study of CD8+ T cells in alopecia areata. Study-level results: Alopecia totalis/universalis scalp especially showed more expanded CD8+ clones than normal scalp.

Reverse transcribed after extraction, RNA yielded cDNA as the sequencing template. TCRdb's copy holds only in-frame clones and misses some; the assay was immunoSEQ multiplex PCR. The specimen gives around 300,000 clones without singletons; the ten biggest hold 1.2%. The germline V gene encodes CDR1 NSHNY and CDR2 SYGAGN. This CDR3 has 14 amino acids. Between the trimmed V and J ends, which lost 4 bases and 2 bases, there was a span of 9 bases. A sort of pooled cutaneous lymph node cells used CD4, CD8alpha, NKG2D, NKG2ACE and other stains. In regard to this clone: What it binds is unknown. Gene names follow the mouse nomenclature. The sequenced fragment ends 4 residues before the CDR3 boundary, so the rest is inferred from the germline J gene.

This clonotype was sampled from a C3H/HeJ mouse with alopecia areata. The strain is characterized by the MHC haplotype H2-k. The sample was CD4+ T cells sorted from a lymph node. The V gene is TRBV13-1, the J gene TRBJ2-2; TRBD2 is a possible D gene (6 bases). The CDR3 sequence is CASSRTGNTGQLYF. CDR3 bases read: TGTGCCAGCAGTAGAACTGGGAACACCGGG.